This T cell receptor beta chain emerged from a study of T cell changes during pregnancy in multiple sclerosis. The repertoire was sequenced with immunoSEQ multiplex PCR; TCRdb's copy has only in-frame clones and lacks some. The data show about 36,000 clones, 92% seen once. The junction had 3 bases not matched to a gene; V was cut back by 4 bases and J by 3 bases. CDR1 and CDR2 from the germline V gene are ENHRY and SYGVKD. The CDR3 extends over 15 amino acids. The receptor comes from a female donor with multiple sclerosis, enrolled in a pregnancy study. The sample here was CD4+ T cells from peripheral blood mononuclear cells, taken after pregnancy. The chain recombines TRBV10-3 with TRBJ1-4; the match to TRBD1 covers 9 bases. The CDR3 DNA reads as TGTGCCATCAGTGGGGGACAGGGAGCTAATGAAAAACTGTTTTTT. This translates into CAISGGQGANEKLFF.